This passage covers 12 T cell receptor beta chains from one sample sequenced in a study of control samples from healthy donors and cancer patients. Generated by immunoSEQ multiplex PCR, the TCRdb table keeps only in-frame clones and is missing some. Among about 170,000 clones listed, 90% to 95% were seen once. Sequences were obtained from blood. The receptors stem from a woman between 25 and 40 years old in good health.

About this clone: Within the sample, other DNA sequences also encode this same CDR3. The V call is TRBV7-2, the J call TRBJ1-5, with TRBD1 as a possible D gene (5 bases). Germline V gene sequence: CDR1 SGHTA, CDR2 FQGNSA. V lost 1 base and J 4 bases, leaving 5 bases between the germline ends. CDR3 length equals 13 residues. The DNA for the CDR3 is TGTGCCAGCAGCTTAGGACAGAATCAGCCCCAGCATTTT. This encodes CASSLGQNQPQHF. The variable domain in full, with the rest retrieved from reference TRBV7-2 and TRBJ1-5, is GAGVSQSPSNKVTEKGKDVELRCDPISGHTALYWYRQSLGQGLEFLIYFQGNSAPDKSGLPSDRFSAERTGGSVSTLTIQRTQQEDSAVYLCASSLGQNQPQHFGDGTRLSIL.

In this sample, this clone turned up a few times. This rearrangement joins TRBV12-3 or TRBV12-4 to TRBJ2-3, with no clear D. The germline V and J ends were trimmed by 8 bases and 1 base, with 1 base remaining between them. The CDR3 is made up of 10 amino acids. The CDR3 protein is CASGTDTQYF. The CDR3 bases are TGTGCCAGCGGCACAGATACGCAGTATTTT.

The chain has TRBV20-1 and TRBJ2-7; 7 bases fit TRBD2. There are 10 residues in the CDR3. The germline V gene has CDR1 DFQATT and CDR2 SNEGSKA (reference sequence). Trimming cost V 3 bases and J 7 bases; bases outside gene matches: 0. CDR3 sequence: CSARGGEQYF. In DNA form, the CDR3 reads TGCAGTGCTAGGGGAGGGGAGCAGTACTTC.

The rearrangement joins TRBV6-5 to TRBJ2-7; D is undetermined. Looked up from germline, CDR1 is MNHEY and CDR2 is SVGAGI. The CDR3 is 11 amino acids. Trimming removed 2 bases at V and 5 bases at J, with 4 bases between. The chain's CDR3 is CASSYLNEQYF. In DNA form, the CDR3 reads TGTGCCAGCAGTTACCTAAACGAGCAGTACTTC.

The V gene is TRBV6-1, the J gene TRBJ2-3; 11 nucleotides align to TRBD2. Germline loops: CDR1 MNHNS, CDR2 SASEGT. The CDR3 totals 15 residues. With V trimmed by 3 bases and J by 5 bases, 4 bases remained unmatched. CDR3 DNA sequence: TGTGCCAGCAGTGAGGTAGCGGGGGGGGTAGATACGCAGTATTTT. Translation gives CASSEVAGGVDTQYF.

The chain employs TRBV7-2 and TRBJ1-2; the D gene is possibly TRBD1 (6 bases). V lost 1 base to trimming and J lost 2 bases, with 8 bases between them. This CDR3 is built from 14 residues. CDR1 and CDR2 (germline): SGHTA, FQGNSA. The CDR3 sequence: CASSLGGANYGYTF. The CDR3 nucleotides read TGTGCCAGCAGCTTAGGGGGGGCGAACTATGGCTACACCTTC. The entire variable domain, with the rest obtained from reference TRBV7-2 and TRBJ1-2, is as follows: GAGVSQSPSNKVTEKGKDVELRCDPISGHTALYWYRQSLGQGLEFLIYFQGNSAPDKSGLPSDRFSAERTGGSVSTLTIQRTQQEDSAVYLCASSLGGANYGYTFGSGTRLTVV.

The genes are TRBV3-1 (or the pseudogene TRBV3-2) and TRBJ2-3, with D possibly TRBD2 on 5 matching bases. Germline V gives CDR1 LGHDT, CDR2 YNNKEL (reference sequence). The CDR3 loop spans 14 amino acids. The V end lost 7 bases, the J end lost 0 bases, and 11 bases lay between the germline ends. The CDR3 region has the DNA TGTGCCAGCACGGGATCTACTAGCACAGATACGCAGTATTTT. Translated, it gives CASTGSTSTDTQYF.

The V call is TRBV11-3, the J call TRBJ1-3; 7 bases line up with TRBD1. CDR3 length: 16 residues. CDR1 is SGHNT and CDR2 is YENEEA in the germline V gene. After removal of 2 bases from V and 0 bases from J, the junction contained 4 bases not matched to a gene. CDR3 region: CASSLQGGLSGNTIYF. The CDR3 DNA follows: TGTGCCAGCAGCTTACAGGGGGGACTCTCTGGAAACACCATATATTTT.

The CDR3 nucleotides are TGTGCCAGCAGCCAAGATTCGCTAGCGGGTAACACCGGGGAGCTGTTTTTT. As protein: CASSQDSLAGNTGELFF. V is TRBV3-1 (or the pseudogene TRBV3-2) and J is TRBJ2-2, with 8 bases matching TRBD2. This CDR3 comprises 17 residues. CDR1 is LGHDT, CDR2 YNNKEL, per germline (reference sequence). J gave up 2 bases and V 0 bases, and 5 bases lay outside the gene matches.

The genes are TRBV6-4 and TRBJ2-1; 11 nucleotides align to TRBD2. The J segment lost 6 bases and the V segment lost 3 bases, leaving 4 bases of the junction unmatched. This CDR3 has 15 amino acids. The germline V gene has CDR1 MRHNA and CDR2 SNTAGT. CDR3 in DNA: TGTGCCAGCAGTGATGTAGCGGGAGGGCCCAATGAGCAGTTCTTC. It codes for CASSDVAGGPNEQFF.

The rearrangement uses TRBV7-2 and TRBJ2-3; maybe TRBD1 (5 bases). V was trimmed by 2 bases and J by 3 bases, leaving 6 bases between them. The CDR3 covers 13 residues. CDR1 SGHTA and CDR2 FQGNSA come from the germline V gene. This chain's CDR3 is CASSLQGTDTQYF. The CDR3 nucleotides are TGTGCCAGCAGCTTACAGGGAACAGATACGCAGTATTTT.

The chain links TRBV5-4 to TRBJ2-7, with 8 bases matching TRBD1. The CDR3 totals 13 residues. V dropped 0 bases and J dropped 6; count of bases not matched to a gene: 2. Germline V gene sequence: CDR1 SGHNT, CDR2 YYREEE (reference sequence). The DNA for the CDR3 is TGTGCCAGCAGCTTGGACAGGGGGAGCGAGCAGTACTTC. Amino acids: CASSLDRGSEQYF.